The clone carrying this TCR beta chain is medium-sized (0.01 to 0.1%) by share. The antigen remains unidentified. This table comes from immunoSEQ multiplex PCR, and its TCRdb copy is limited to in-frame clones, with some not included. The data show roughly 68,000 clones, about 74% seen once. This sample's time point: week 35, safety follow-up. Every vaccination contained 300 ug of the mutant IDH1 20-mer peptide and was paired with topical imiquimod. The CDR3 consists of 12 residues. Germline values: CDR1 SQVTM, CDR2 ANQGSEA. Losses at the gene ends were 6 bases for V and 3 bases for J; bases not matched to a gene: 4. This record comes from a study of a mutant IDH1 vaccine in newly diagnosed glioma. The wider study: Sex distribution of treated patients was roughly 62% male and about 38% female; mean age was around 40 years.

The sequence derives from a man aged 45-65 years with glioma. The sample consisted of PBMCs, taken from a glioma patient whose treatment included an IDH1 peptide vaccine. The chain carries TRBV29-1 and TRBJ2-7, with 8 bases identical to TRBD1. In DNA, the CDR3 is TGCAGCGTCGACAGGGGAGACTACGAGCAGTACTTC. Encoded protein: CSVDRGDYEQYF.